One and the same sample provided the 23 T cell receptor beta chains below, sequenced in a study of CD8+CD57+ T cells in acquired aplastic anemia. Patients picked for sequencing had shown CD8+CD57+ cell expansion detected by flow cytometry. CDR3 and TCR beta VDJ profiling relied on genomic DNA as the template. TCRdb itself ran the reads through MiXCR, one entry per CDR3 protein. In the table there are 190,000 or so distinct CDR3 sequences, over 40% of which are singletons. Material for sequencing was sorted CD4+, CD8+, or CD8+CD57+ T cells (not recorded which) from PBMCs. These receptors all stem from a human donor with aplastic anemia.

The V call is TRBV14, the J call TRBJ1-2, with D possibly being TRBD1 (5 bases). Germline V gene sequence: CDR1 SGHDN, CDR2 FVKESK. The CDR3 has 12 amino acids. V was clipped by 4 bases and J by 8 bases, with 11 bases between them. Written as DNA, the CDR3 is TGTGCCAGCAGCCCCTATCAGGGAGGCTACACCTTC. It encodes CASSPYQGGYTF. Filled out from reference TRBV14 and TRBJ1-2, the complete variable domain reads EAGVTQFPSHSVIEKGQTVTLRCDPISGHDNLYWYRRVMGKEIKFLLHFVKESKQDESGMPNNRFLAERTGGTYSTLKVQPAELEDSGVYFCASSPYQGGYTFGSGTRLTVV.

The chain has TRBV5-1 and TRBJ1-5; 7 nucleotides align to TRBD1. This CDR3 is 17 amino acids long. CDR1 SGHRS and CDR2 YFSETQ come from the germline V gene. With V trimmed by 4 bases and J by 5 bases, 15 bases remained unmatched. The CDR3 is CASSLYPNFRGDQPQHF. In nucleotides, the CDR3 is TGCGCCAGCAGCCTCTATCCCAATTTCAGGGGGGATCAGCCCCAGCATTTT. Supplemented by reference TRBV5-1 and TRBJ1-5, the full variable domain reads KAGVTQTPRYLIKTRGQQVTLSCSPISGHRSVSWYQQTPGQGLQFLFEYFSETQRNKGNFPGRFSGRQFSNSRSEMNVSTLELGDSALYLCASSLYPNFRGDQPQHFGDGTRLSIL.

This clonotype was seen a few times. The V gene is TRBV18, the J gene TRBJ1-3; D is unresolved. In germline, CDR1 is KGHSH, CDR2 LQKENI. V was clipped by 6 bases and J by 3 bases, with 9 bases between them. CDR3 length equals 13 residues. The CDR3 protein is CASSPNHGNTIYF. The CDR3 DNA sequence: TGTGCCAGCTCCCCCAATCATGGAAACACCATATATTTT. The full variable domain, completed using reference TRBV18 and TRBJ1-3, is NAGVMQNPRHLVRRRGQEARLRCSPMKGHSHVYWYRQLPEEGLKFMVYLQKENIIDESGMPKERFSAEFPKEGPSILRIQQVVRGDSAAYFCASSPNHGNTIYFGEGSWLTVV.

The chain combines TRBV6-5 with TRBJ1-3; D ambiguous. This CDR3 region has 13 residues. CDR1 is MNHEY and CDR2 is SVGAGI in the germline V gene. V was cut by 2 bases and J by 4 bases, with 6 bases left in between. This chain's CDR3 is CASSYAEGNTIYF. The CDR3 DNA sequence: TGTGCCAGCAGTTACGCAGAGGGAAACACCATATATTTT.

This clonotype was seen once. The chain has TRBV5-5 and TRBJ2-2; TRBD2 might be the D (6 bases). V lost 1 base to trimming and J lost 7 bases, with 11 bases between them. The CDR3 covers 14 residues. CDR1 and CDR2 (germline): SGHKS, YYEKEE (reference sequence). CDR3 residues: CASSLLAEIGELFF. CDR3 nucleotides: TGTGCCAGCAGCTTGTTAGCGGAGATCGGGGAGCTGTTTTTT.

In DNA, the CDR3 is TGCGCCAGCAGCCAACTCCGGGCCTACCAAGAGACCCAGTACTTC. Amino acids: CASSQLRAYQETQYF. The chain couples TRBV4-1 to TRBJ2-5, with D hard to call. Per the germline V gene, CDR1 is MGHRA and CDR2 is YSYEKL. The CDR3 runs to 15 residues. Trimming removed 2 bases at V and 0 bases at J, with 10 bases between.

The V and J genes are TRBV9 and TRBJ1-6; D gene unclear. The V gene lost 0 bases and the J gene lost 10 bases, with 14 bases spanning the gap. Germline V gene data show CDR1 as SGDLS and CDR2 as YYNGEE. The CDR3 sequence is 15 residues long. The CDR3 sequence: CASSVVMGWESPLHF. The CDR3 region has the DNA TGTGCCAGCAGCGTAGTTATGGGATGGGAATCACCCCTCCACTTT.

The chain carries TRBV2 and TRBJ2-2; D not resolved. CDR3 length equals 11 residues. V gave up 6 bases and J gave up 8 bases, with 7 bases separating them. CDR1 is SNHLY and CDR2 is FYNNEI in the germline V gene. The CDR3 region is CASRSTGELFF. The DNA of the CDR3 is TGTGCCAGCAGATCCACAGGGGAGCTGTTTTTT. The full variable domain, with the rest looked up from reference TRBV2 and TRBJ2-2, is EPEVTQTPSHQVTQMGQEVILRCVPISNHLYFYWYRQILGQKVEFLVSFYNNEISEKSEIFDDQFSVERPDGSNFTLKIRSTKLEDSAMYFCASRSTGELFFGEGSRLTVL.

This clonotype was seen many times. The chain is built from TRBV12-3 or TRBV12-4 and TRBJ1-2; unclear D gene. The V end was cut by 1 base, the J end by 8 bases, with 14 bases between. The CDR3 is 14 amino acids. CDR3 in amino acids: CASSLGIKIQGYTF. The CDR3 DNA sequence: TGTGCCAGCAGTTTAGGGATTAAGATCCAGGGCTACACCTTC.

The V call is TRBV10-3, the J call TRBJ2-1; tentative D call: TRBD1 (6 bases). Germline loops: CDR1 ENHRY, CDR2 SYGVKD. Trimming stripped 11 bases from V and 4 bases from J, with 15 bases between. The CDR3 totals 13 residues. The CDR3 bases are TGTGCCTCAATGCGAGGGGGATACAATGAGCAGTTCTTC. This encodes CASMRGGYNEQFF.

Note on this clonotype: A read error is possible here, since a much larger clone lies one base away. The rearrangement links TRBV5-5 to TRBJ2-5; 7 bases agree with TRBD1. The CDR3 runs to 14 residues. Germline-derived CDR1 and CDR2 are SGHKS and YYEKEE (reference sequence). The CDR3 spells CASSSRAGGETRYF. The CDR3 region has the DNA TGTGCCAGCAGCTCCCGGGCAGGGGGAGAGACCCGGTACTTC. The full variable domain, its missing parts supplied by reference TRBV5-5 and TRBJ2-5, is DAGVTQSPTHLIKTRGQQVTLRCSPISGHKSVSWYQQVLGQGPQFIFQYYEKEERGRGNFPDRFSARQFPNYSSELNVNALLLGDSALYLCASSSRAGGETRYFGPGTRLLVL.

This clonotype was seen more than once but under ten times. This chain joins TRBV10-3 and TRBJ1-2; unclear D gene. Germline-derived CDR1 and CDR2 are ENHRY and SYGVKD. Trimming took 8 bases from V and 4 from J, leaving 17 bases between them. The CDR3 loop spans 14 amino acids. CDR3: CAISPGNSIYGYTF. The CDR3 nucleotides are TGTGCCATCTCCCCGGGCAATTCGATCTATGGCTACACCTTC.

The chain is built from TRBV7-9 and TRBJ2-7; the D gene could be TRBD1 or TRBD2 (6 bases each). The V end was cut by 5 bases, the J end by 0 bases, with 14 bases between. CDR3 length equals 15 residues. Germline V gene data show CDR1 as SEHNR and CDR2 as FQNEAQ (reference sequence). CDR3 sequence: CASSQDGGGSYEQYF. CDR3 coding DNA: TGTGCCAGCAGCCAAGATGGAGGGGGCTCCTACGAGCAGTACTTC. The whole variable domain, remainder taken from reference TRBV7-9 and TRBJ2-7, is DTGVSQNPRHKITKRGQNVTFRCDPISEHNRLYWYRQTLGQGPEFLTYFQNEAQLEKSRLLSDRFSAERPKGSFSTLEIQRTEQGDSAMYLCASSQDGGGSYEQYFGPGTRLTVT.

The rearrangement links TRBV14 to TRBJ2-2, with 10 positions matching TRBD1. The CDR3 is 17 residues long. Trimming removed 3 bases from V and 6 bases from J; junction bases left unmatched: 10. The germline V gene has CDR1 SGHDN and CDR2 FVKESK. The CDR3 loop reads CASSQNSGTGESGELFF. CDR3 coding DNA: TGTGCCAGCAGCCAGAATTCCGGGACAGGGGAATCCGGGGAGCTGTTTTTT.

This clonotype came up many times. The V and J genes are TRBV6-5 and TRBJ2-2; 7 bases fit TRBD1. From germline, CDR1 is MNHEY and CDR2 SVGAGI. This CDR3 region has 14 residues. The junction had 6 bases not matched to a gene; V was cut back by 5 bases and J by 6 bases. The CDR3 here is CASSKTGTAGELFF. As DNA, the CDR3 is TGTGCCAGCAGTAAGACAGGGACCGCCGGGGAGCTGTTTTTT.

The CDR3 spells CASSVDGDTDTQYF. CDR3 in DNA: TGTGCCAGCAGCGTAGACGGTGACACAGATACGCAGTATTTT. The chain joins TRBV9 to TRBJ2-3; D call uncertain. In germline, CDR1 is SGDLS, CDR2 YYNGEE. This CDR3 comprises 14 residues. V dropped 0 bases and J dropped 2 bases, with 7 bases sitting between them.

The chain links TRBV2 to TRBJ2-6; tentative D call: TRBD1 (5 bases). The CDR3 loop spans 15 amino acids. The germline V gene has CDR1 SNHLY and CDR2 FYNNEI. The V end lost 1 base, the J end lost 2 bases, and 6 bases lay between the germline ends. The CDR3 sequence: CASSEEGTGANVLTF. The CDR3 DNA is TGTGCCAGCAGTGAAGAGGGGACTGGGGCCAACGTCCTGACTTTC.

J is TRBJ2-2 and V is TRBV7-9; D not certain. CDR1 is SEHNR, CDR2 FQNEAQ, per germline (reference sequence). This CDR3 contains 14 residues. CDR3 in DNA: TGTGCAAATCGCCCCCCCCTGAACACCGGGGAGCTGTTTTTT. Amino acids: CANRPPLNTGELFF.

V usage is TRBV15 and J usage is TRBJ2-7, with TRBD1 as a possible D gene (8 bases). Per germline, CDR1 LNHNV and CDR2 YYDKDF (reference sequence). The CDR3 has 15 amino acids. V gave up 0 bases and J gave up 6 bases, with 15 bases separating them. CDR3 DNA: TGTGCCACCAGCAGAGATCAGGGGGCGGGGGCCGAGCAGTACTTC. Protein sequence: CATSRDQGAGAEQYF.

V and J are TRBV7-8 and TRBJ1-3, with D tentatively TRBD1 (6 bases). The CDR3 consists of 14 residues. V shed 4 bases and J shed 5 bases, with 12 bases lying between them. CDR1 SGHVS and CDR2 FQNEAQ come from the germline V gene. CDR3 sequence (DNA): TGTGCCAGCAGCTCCACAGGGTTAAGAAACACCATATATTTT. Its translation is CASSSTGLRNTIYF.

This clonotype was seen repeatedly, ten times or more. The rearrangement links TRBV20-1 to TRBJ1-1, with D perhaps TRBD1 (5 bases). The V gene lost 6 bases and the J gene lost 1 base, with 18 bases spanning the gap. The germline gives CDR1 DFQATT, CDR2 SNEGSKA (reference sequence). The CDR3 runs 15 residues. The CDR3: CSAAGFWGTNTEAFF. CDR3 DNA: TGCAGTGCCGCGGGGTTCTGGGGGACGAACACTGAAGCTTTCTTT.

This clonotype was seen a few times. The rearrangement links TRBV15 to TRBJ1-4, with no clear D. This CDR3 has 15 amino acids. CDR1 is LNHNV, CDR2 YYDKDF, per germline (reference sequence). The V and J ends lost 0 bases and 4 bases respectively, with 9 bases between them. The CDR3: CATSRDNSHNEKLFF. In DNA form, the CDR3 reads TGTGCCACCAGCAGAGATAACAGCCATAATGAAAAACTGTTTTTT.

The sample holds many counts of this clonotype. Since a much larger clone is just one base distant, this may be a read error. V and J are TRBV5-5 and TRBJ2-3; 8 bases line up with TRBD2. Germline CDR1 and CDR2: SGHKS and YYEKEE (reference sequence). Trimming at V came to 2 bases and at J to 5 bases, leaving 4 bases not matched to a gene. The CDR3 sequence is 14 residues long. The chain's CDR3 is CASSFRGGIDTQYF. DNA of the CDR3: TGTGCCAGCAGCTTTCGGGGGGGAATAGATACGCAGTATTTT.